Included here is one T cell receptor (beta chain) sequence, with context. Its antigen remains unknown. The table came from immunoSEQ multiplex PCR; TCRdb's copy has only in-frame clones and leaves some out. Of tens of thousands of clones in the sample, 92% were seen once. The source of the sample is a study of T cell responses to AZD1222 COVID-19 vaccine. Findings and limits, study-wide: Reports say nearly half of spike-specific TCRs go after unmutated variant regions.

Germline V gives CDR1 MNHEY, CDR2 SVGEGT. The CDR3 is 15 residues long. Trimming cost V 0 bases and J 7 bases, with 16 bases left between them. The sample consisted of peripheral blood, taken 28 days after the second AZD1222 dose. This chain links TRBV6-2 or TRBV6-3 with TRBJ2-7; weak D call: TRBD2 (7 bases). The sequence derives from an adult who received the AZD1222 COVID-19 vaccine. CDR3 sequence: CASSYSIGGPSEQYF. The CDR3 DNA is TGTGCCAGCAGTTACTCGATCGGGGGGCCAAGTGAGCAGTACTTC.